This T cell receptor (beta chain) is drawn from a study of post-analysis software for immune sequencing data. Study observations and caveats: About five TRBV segments appeared more often in patients than in controls, and TRBV5-6, TRBV5-1 and TRBV20-1 were among these.

At least ten counts were recorded for this clonotype. Its cognate antigen is unknown. The library was made from cDNA and included unique molecular identifiers. One entry per CDR3 protein, called by TCRdb with MiXCR from the PCR reads. The sample includes about 200,000 distinct CDR3 sequences, roughly 30% of them seen just once. The germline CDR1 and CDR2 sequences are SGHVS and FQNEAQ. CDR3 length: 14 residues. V dropped 0 bases and J dropped 0 bases, with 3 bases sitting between them. The V gene is TRBV7-8, the J gene TRBJ2-4, with D unclear. This receptor was identified in a girl aged 2-17 years with multiple sclerosis. Source material: blood. The CDR3 nucleotides read TGTGCCAGCAGCTTAGCGATAGCCAAAAACATTCAGTACTTC. Amino acid sequence: CASSLAIAKNIQYF.